This T cell receptor beta chain emerged from a study of blood T cell repertoires in COVID-19. Study context: Sites in the United States, Italy and Spain provided acute and convalescent COVID-19 samples.

Measured with immunoSEQ multiplex PCR; TCRdb has only the in-frame clones, and not every one. There are about 150,000 clones in the sample; 70% to 90% occur only once, and 1% to 1.5% lies in the top ten. Across under 25 US areas, participants ranged in age from about 18 to 89 years. This CDR3 comprises 12 residues. V lost 7 bases and J lost 12; bases outside the gene matches: 9. Germline assignment: CDR1 SNHLY and CDR2 FYNNEI. The rearrangement joins TRBV2 to TRBJ1-2; the match to TRBD1 covers 9 bases. The source material was PBMCs or T cells enriched from blood (not recorded which). The TCR originated in a woman under 40 with acute COVID-19. CDR3 protein: CASTRTGQGHTF. The CDR3 bases are TGTGCCAGCACCCGAACGGGACAGGGCCACACCTTC.